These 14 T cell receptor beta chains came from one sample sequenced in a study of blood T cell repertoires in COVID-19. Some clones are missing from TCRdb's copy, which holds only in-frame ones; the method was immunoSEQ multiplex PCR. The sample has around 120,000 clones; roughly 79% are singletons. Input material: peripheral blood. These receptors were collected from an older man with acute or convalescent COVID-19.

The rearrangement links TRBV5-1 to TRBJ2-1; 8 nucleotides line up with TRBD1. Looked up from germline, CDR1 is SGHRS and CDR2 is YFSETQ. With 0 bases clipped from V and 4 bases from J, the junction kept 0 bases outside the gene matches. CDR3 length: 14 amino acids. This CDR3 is CASSLGDRYNEQFF. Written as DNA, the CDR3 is TGCGCCAGCAGCTTGGGGGACAGGTACAATGAGCAGTTCTTC.

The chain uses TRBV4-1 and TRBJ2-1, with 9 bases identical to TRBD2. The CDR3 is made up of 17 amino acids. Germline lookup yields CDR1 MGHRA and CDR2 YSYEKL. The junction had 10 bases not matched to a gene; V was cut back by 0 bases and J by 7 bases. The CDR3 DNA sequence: TGCGCCAGCAGCCAAGACTATGTGGCTAGCGGGGCGAATGAGCAGTTCTTC. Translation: CASSQDYVASGANEQFF.

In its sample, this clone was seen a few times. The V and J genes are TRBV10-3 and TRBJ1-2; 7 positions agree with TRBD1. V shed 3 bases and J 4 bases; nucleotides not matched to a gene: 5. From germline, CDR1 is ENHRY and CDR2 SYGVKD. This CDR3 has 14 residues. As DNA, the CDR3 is TGTGCCATCAGTGATCGGACAGGCCCCTATGGCTACACCTTC. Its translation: CAISDRTGPYGYTF.

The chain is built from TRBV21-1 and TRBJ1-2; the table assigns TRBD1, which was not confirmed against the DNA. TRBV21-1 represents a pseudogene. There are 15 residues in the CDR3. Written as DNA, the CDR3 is TGTGCCAGCAGCATCCGGCGGGGACAGGGTTGTGGCTACACCTTC. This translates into CASSIRRGQGCGYTF.

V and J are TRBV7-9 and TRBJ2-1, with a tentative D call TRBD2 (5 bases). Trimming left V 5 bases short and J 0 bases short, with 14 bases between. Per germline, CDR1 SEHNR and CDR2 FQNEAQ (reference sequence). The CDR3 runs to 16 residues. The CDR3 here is CASSAPTGSSYNEQFF. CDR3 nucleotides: TGTGCCAGCAGCGCCCCGACGGGGAGCTCCTACAATGAGCAGTTCTTC.

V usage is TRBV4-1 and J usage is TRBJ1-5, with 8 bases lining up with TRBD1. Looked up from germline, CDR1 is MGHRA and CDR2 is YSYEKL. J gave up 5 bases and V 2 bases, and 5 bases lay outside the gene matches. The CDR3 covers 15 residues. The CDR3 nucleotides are TGCGCCAGCAGCCAACGGACAGGGAACGATCAGCCCCAGCATTTT. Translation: CASSQRTGNDQPQHF.

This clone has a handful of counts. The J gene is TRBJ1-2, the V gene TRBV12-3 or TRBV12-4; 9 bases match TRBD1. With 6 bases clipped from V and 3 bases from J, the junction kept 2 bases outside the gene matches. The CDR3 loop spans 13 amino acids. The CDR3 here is CASRRTGDYGYTF. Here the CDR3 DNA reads TGTGCCAGCAGGAGGACAGGGGACTATGGCTACACCTTC.

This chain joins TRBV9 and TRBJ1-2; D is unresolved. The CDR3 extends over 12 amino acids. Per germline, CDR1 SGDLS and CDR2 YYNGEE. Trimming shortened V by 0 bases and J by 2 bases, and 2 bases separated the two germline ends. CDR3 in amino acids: CASSVANYGYTF. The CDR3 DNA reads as TGTGCCAGCAGCGTAGCGAACTATGGCTACACCTTC.

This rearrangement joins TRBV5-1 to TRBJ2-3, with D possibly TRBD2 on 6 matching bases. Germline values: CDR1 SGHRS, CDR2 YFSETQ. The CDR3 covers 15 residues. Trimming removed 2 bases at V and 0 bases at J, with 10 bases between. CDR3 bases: TGCGCCAGCAGCTTACAGCGGGCAAGCACAGATACGCAGTATTTT. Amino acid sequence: CASSLQRASTDTQYF. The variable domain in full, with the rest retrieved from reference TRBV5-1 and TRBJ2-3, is KAGVTQTPRYLIKTRGQQVTLSCSPISGHRSVSWYQQTPGQGLQFLFEYFSETQRNKGNFPGRFSGRQFSNSRSEMNVSTLELGDSALYLCASSLQRASTDTQYFGPGTRLTVL.

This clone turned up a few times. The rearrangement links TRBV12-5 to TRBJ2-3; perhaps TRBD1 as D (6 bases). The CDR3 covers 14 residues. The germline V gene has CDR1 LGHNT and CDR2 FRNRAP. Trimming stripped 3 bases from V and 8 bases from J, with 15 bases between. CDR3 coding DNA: TGTGCTAGTGGTTTAACCCTTGGACAGCCTACGCAGTATTTT. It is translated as CASGLTLGQPTQYF.

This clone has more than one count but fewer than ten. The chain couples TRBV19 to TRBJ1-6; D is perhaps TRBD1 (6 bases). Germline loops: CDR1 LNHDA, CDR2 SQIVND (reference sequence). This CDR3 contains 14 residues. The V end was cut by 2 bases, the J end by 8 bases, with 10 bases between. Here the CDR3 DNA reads TGTGCCAGTAGTATATGGGACAAAGATTCACCCCTCCACTTT. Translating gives CASSIWDKDSPLHF.

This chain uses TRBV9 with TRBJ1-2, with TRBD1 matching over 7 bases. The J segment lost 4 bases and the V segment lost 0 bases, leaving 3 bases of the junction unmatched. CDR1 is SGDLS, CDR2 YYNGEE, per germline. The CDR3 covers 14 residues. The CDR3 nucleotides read TGTGCCAGCAGCGTAGACAGGGGTAGCTATGGCTACACCTTC. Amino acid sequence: CASSVDRGSYGYTF.

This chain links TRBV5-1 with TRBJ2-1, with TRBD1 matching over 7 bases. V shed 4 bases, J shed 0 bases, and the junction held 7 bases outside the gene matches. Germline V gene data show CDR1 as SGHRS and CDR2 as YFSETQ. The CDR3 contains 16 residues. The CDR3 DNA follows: TGCGCCAGCAGCATTAACCGGGACAGCTCCTACAATGAGCAGTTCTTC. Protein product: CASSINRDSSYNEQFF.

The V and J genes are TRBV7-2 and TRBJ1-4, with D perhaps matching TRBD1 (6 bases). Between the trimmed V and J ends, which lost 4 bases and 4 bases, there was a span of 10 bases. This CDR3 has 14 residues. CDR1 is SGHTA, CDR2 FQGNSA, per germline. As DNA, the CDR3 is TGTGCCAGCAGCTCAGGACAGATTAATGAAAAACTGTTTTTT. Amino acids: CASSSGQINEKLFF. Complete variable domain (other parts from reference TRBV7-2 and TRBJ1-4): GAGVSQSPSNKVTEKGKDVELRCDPISGHTALYWYRQSLGQGLEFLIYFQGNSAPDKSGLPSDRFSAERTGGSVSTLTIQRTQQEDSAVYLCASSSGQINEKLFFGSGTQLSVL.